Each of the 20 T cell receptor beta chains below was sequenced from the same sample in a study of tissue T cells after allogeneic stem cell transplantation. Assay used: immunoSEQ multiplex PCR; TCRdb lists only in-frame clones, some missing. Of roughly 25,000 clones in the sample, 70% to 75% were seen once. The material sequenced was tissue from the ileum, taken at autopsy. These receptors came from a female donor over 55 with lung cancer.

This clone has a handful of counts. The chain employs TRBV18 and TRBJ1-2; 10 nucleotides line up with TRBD1. The germline gives CDR1 KGHSH, CDR2 LQKENI. The length of the CDR3 is 15 residues. Trimming at V came to 5 bases and at J to 5 bases, leaving 8 bases not matched to a gene. The CDR3, as DNA: TGTGCCAGCTCATCTCGACAGGGGGCGGGATATGGCTACACCTTC. Protein sequence: CASSSRQGAGYGYTF.

This clone appeared a few times. CDR3 nucleotides: TGTGCCATCAGTGAGTCGAGACAGGCATTACACTATGGCTACACCTTC. Its protein product is CAISESRQALHYGYTF. The chain carries TRBV10-3 and TRBJ1-2; weak D call: TRBD1 (6 bases). The CDR3 covers 16 residues. CDR1 is ENHRY, CDR2 SYGVKD, per germline. V was cut by 0 bases and J by 3 bases, with 14 bases left in between.

The V and J genes are TRBV7-2 and TRBJ1-1; D may be TRBD1 (5 bases). This CDR3 comprises 14 residues. V was clipped by 0 bases and J by 0 bases, with 5 bases between them. Germline V gives CDR1 SGHTA, CDR2 FQGNSA. CDR3 loop: CASSLAGVNTEAFF. Written as DNA, the CDR3 is TGTGCCAGCAGCTTAGCAGGGGTGAACACTGAAGCTTTCTTT.

This clone turned up a few times. V gene TRBV6-2 or TRBV6-3 combines with J gene TRBJ2-3, with no clear D. Per germline, CDR1 MNHEY and CDR2 SVGEGT. V was clipped by 2 bases and J by 2 bases, with 5 bases between them. The CDR3 has 13 residues. The CDR3, as DNA: TGTGCCAGCAGTTACGGGTACACAGATACGCAGTATTTT. This gives the protein CASSYGYTDTQYF.

The CDR3 loop reads CASSETVVVASGTDTQYF. As DNA, the CDR3 is TGCGCCAGCAGTGAGACAGTGGTAGTGGCTAGCGGCACAGATACGCAGTATTTT. This chain joins TRBV10-1 and TRBJ2-3, with D possibly being TRBD2 (6 bases). Trimming stripped 2 bases from V and 1 base from J, with 19 bases between. Germline V CDR1 and CDR2: WNHNN, SYGVQD (reference sequence). The CDR3 consists of 18 residues.

This clone was seen just once. The chain couples TRBV27 to TRBJ1-2; 7 bases are a match to TRBD1. The V gene's germline CDR1 is MNHEY and CDR2 SMNVEV (reference sequence). The CDR3 sequence is 15 residues long. After removal of 0 bases from V and 4 bases from J, the junction contained 5 bases not matched to a gene. The CDR3 reads CASSLSPQGVYGYTF. The DNA for the CDR3 is TGTGCCAGCAGTTTATCCCCCCAGGGGGTCTATGGCTACACCTTC.

The chain links TRBV19 to TRBJ1-6; tentatively, D is TRBD1 (6 bases). From germline, CDR1 is LNHDA and CDR2 SQIVND (reference sequence). Between the trimmed V and J ends, which lost 5 bases and 5 bases, there was a span of 16 bases. CDR3 length: 16 residues. CDR3 in DNA: TGTGCCAGTAGTCCCCTCAGCAGGGGAAATAATTCACCCCTCCACTTT. Amino acids: CASSPLSRGNNSPLHF.

This chain connects TRBV7-9 to TRBJ2-3; 12 bases are a match to TRBD2. This CDR3 spans 15 amino acids. Unmatched junction bases numbered 1, after V lost 1 base and J lost 5 bases. Germline CDR1 is SEHNR and CDR2 is FQNEAQ (reference sequence). CDR3 loop: CASSLGLAGVDTQYF. DNA of the CDR3: TGTGCCAGCAGCTTAGGACTAGCGGGGGTAGATACGCAGTATTTT.

The chain is built from TRBV5-1 and TRBJ2-7, with TRBD2 as a possible D gene (6 bases). CDR3 size: 15 residues. V was pared by 0 bases and J by 4 bases, with 14 bases between. In germline, CDR1 is SGHRS, CDR2 YFSETQ. CDR3 loop: CASSLGGGEAYEQYF. The CDR3, as DNA: TGCGCCAGCAGCTTGGGCGGCGGGGAGGCGTACGAGCAGTACTTC.

There are a few counts of this clone. This chain uses TRBV19 with TRBJ2-5, with 15 bases lining up with TRBD2. Trimming took 5 bases from V and 5 from J; bases not matched to a gene: 9. This CDR3 has 17 residues. Germline V gene lookup returns CDR1 LNHDA and CDR2 SQIVND (reference sequence). The CDR3 DNA follows: TGTGCCAGTAGTCCTGGACTAGCGGGGGGGCCTCGGGAGACCCAGTACTTC. This sequence encodes CASSPGLAGGPRETQYF.

This clone was counted a single time. The CDR3 loop is CASSLGNQPQHF. The CDR3 nucleotides are TGTGCCAGCAGTTTAGGCAATCAGCCCCAGCATTTT. This chain connects TRBV12-3 or TRBV12-4 to TRBJ1-5; D call uncertain. The CDR3 runs 12 residues. Trimming removed 1 base at V and 2 bases at J, with 0 bases between.

The genes are TRBV7-2 and TRBJ2-5; D ambiguous. From germline, CDR1 is SGHTA and CDR2 FQGNSA. The CDR3 is made up of 12 amino acids. Trimming pared 5 bases from V and 5 bases from J, leaving 9 bases between. This CDR3 is CASSPYGETQYF. The CDR3 bases are TGTGCCAGCAGCCCATACGGGGAGACCCAGTACTTC.

The gene calls are TRBV3-1 (or the pseudogene TRBV3-2) and TRBJ1-1; D not resolved. CDR1 is LGHDT and CDR2 is YNNKEL in the germline V gene (reference sequence). The CDR3 loop spans 15 amino acids. Between the trimmed V and J ends, which lost 4 bases and 2 bases, there was a span of 14 bases. The CDR3 DNA reads as TGTGCCAGCAGCCGTCTAGGCAGCGCTAACACTGAAGCTTTCTTT. The encoded protein is CASSRLGSANTEAFF.

This clone came up once. The chain uses TRBV4-2 and TRBJ1-1; 9 bases are shared with TRBD1. The CDR3 extends over 15 amino acids. Losses at the gene ends were 1 base for V and 5 bases for J; bases not matched to a gene: 5. CDR1 LGHNA and CDR2 YNFKEQ come from the germline V gene. CDR3 amino acids: CASSQGQGEWTEAFF. The CDR3, as DNA: TGTGCCAGCAGCCAAGGACAGGGGGAGTGGACTGAAGCTTTCTTT.

V is TRBV7-2 and J is TRBJ1-2; 7 bases are a match to TRBD1. Germline V gives CDR1 SGHTA, CDR2 FQGNSA. Germline trimming cut 1 base from V and 9 bases from J; bases unmatched to any gene: 8. The CDR3 totals 14 residues. CDR3 bases: TGTGCCAGCAGCTTAGAACCCAGGGGGGAGAGCTACACCTTC. Encoded protein: CASSLEPRGESYTF.

The chain couples TRBV7-9 to TRBJ1-6, with 7 bases matching TRBD1. The CDR3 spans 18 residues. The ends lost 2 bases at V and 2 bases at J; junction bases unmatched: 9. Germline values: CDR1 SEHNR, CDR2 FQNEAQ (reference sequence). CDR3 in DNA: TGTGCCAGCAGCTTACCTCTCTCTGACAGGGCCTATAATTCACCCCTCCACTTT. Amino acids: CASSLPLSDRAYNSPLHF.

In this sample, this clone turned up a few times. This rearrangement joins TRBV27 to TRBJ1-2; D gene unclear. Germline-derived CDR1 and CDR2 are MNHEY and SMNVEV (reference sequence). The germline V and J ends were trimmed by 3 bases and 1 base, with 15 bases remaining between them. This CDR3 is built from 16 residues. CDR3 protein: CASSFVGPSLNYGYTF. The CDR3 DNA reads as TGTGCCAGCAGTTTTGTCGGACCTTCTCTTAACTATGGCTACACCTTC.

The chain carries TRBV7-6 and TRBJ2-3; D might be TRBD1 (6 bases). This CDR3 is built from 13 residues. CDR1 and CDR2 (germline): SGHVS, FNYEAQ. V was pared by 5 bases and J by 4 bases, with 10 bases between. The CDR3, as DNA: TGTGCCAGCAGCACAGGGAATTCAGATACGCAGTATTTT. Its translation is CASSTGNSDTQYF.

This chain connects TRBV6-5 to TRBJ2-3; D not certain. Deletions cut 6 bases from V and 1 base from J, with 11 bases between. Germline CDR1 reads MNHEY; CDR2 reads SVGAGI. The CDR3 covers 14 residues. In DNA, the CDR3 is TGTGCCAGCAGACGGCAGCGTGGCACAGATACGCAGTATTTT. Its translation: CASRRQRGTDTQYF.

This rearrangement joins TRBV4-3 to TRBJ1-5; no reliable D call. With 1 base removed from V and 2 bases from J, the gap between germline ends came to 9 bases. Germline loops: CDR1 LGHNA, CDR2 YSLEER. The CDR3 length is 15 residues. In DNA, the CDR3 is TGCGCCAGCAGCCAAGTTTCCGGGGGCAATCAGCCCCAGCATTTT. It is translated as CASSQVSGGNQPQHF.